This T cell receptor (beta chain) was identified during a study of cytomegalovirus exposure and HLA in healthy donors. The CDR3 extends over 20 amino acids. PCR primers comprised 60 Vbeta and 13 Jbeta primers. Data came from immunoSEQ multiplex PCR; TCRdb stores just in-frame clones and leaves some out. This sample has 150,000 to 200,000 clones; 76% occur once, and the top ten carry about 3%. This sequence joins TRBV12-2 and TRBJ2-7; no check of the table's D call, TRBD1, against the DNA was made. TRBV12-2 is shown as a pseudogene. This sequence originates from a male donor in good health and CMV-seronegative. The sequencing sample was made of PBMCs. The CDR3 here is CASRPSLRADGGTASYEQYF. CDR3 coding DNA: TGTGCAAGTCGCCCCAGTCTTAGGGCGGATGGAGGGACAGCCTCCTACGAGCAGTACTTC.